The 30 T cell receptor beta chains presented below share a single source sample, sequenced in a study of cytomegalovirus exposure and HLA in healthy donors. Repertoires were generated with immunoSEQ multiplex PCR, while TCRdb's copy carries only in-frame clones and drops some. The top ten hold roughly 0.99% of the sample, which has approximately 280,000 clones, about 86% seen once. The sample taken for sequencing was PBMCs. Receptors originate from a woman aged 18 to 35 in good health and CMV-seronegative.

The chain is built from TRBV19 and TRBJ1-2; D is perhaps TRBD1 (5 bases). This CDR3 has 14 residues. The germline gives CDR1 LNHDA, CDR2 SQIVND (reference sequence). Trimming cost V 5 bases and J 8 bases, with 18 bases left between them. The CDR3 nucleotides are TGTGCCAGTAGTGACGAAAAAGGGGCTAAAGGCTACACCTTC. As protein: CASSDEKGAKGYTF.

CDR3 in DNA: TGTGCCAGCAGCTTAATCCTCGAGCAGTACTTC. Protein product: CASSLILEQYF. The chain is built from TRBV7-3 and TRBJ2-7; D is uncertain. The germline V and J ends were trimmed by 1 base and 6 bases, with 4 bases remaining between them. This CDR3 contains 11 residues. The V gene's germline CDR1 is SGHTA and CDR2 FQGTGA.

The chain combines TRBV7-9 with TRBJ1-2, with a weak D call TRBD1 (6 bases). This CDR3 spans 17 amino acids. Germline loops: CDR1 SEHNR, CDR2 FQNEAQ (reference sequence). Trimming removed 5 bases from V and 8 bases from J, with 27 bases in between. Here the CDR3 reads CASSPGLLTGNLKGYTF. For the CDR3, the DNA is TGTGCCAGCAGCCCGGGTCTATTGACAGGCAATCTTAAGGGCTACACCTTC.

The chain employs TRBV19 and TRBJ2-7; 11 bases align to TRBD1. CDR3 size: 15 residues. Germline values: CDR1 LNHDA, CDR2 SQIVND (reference sequence). J was trimmed by 4 bases and V by 3 bases; bases with no gene match: 5. The CDR3 nucleotides read TGTGCCAGTAGTATCCGGGACAGGGGGGGGTACGAGCAGTACTTC. Protein product: CASSIRDRGGYEQYF.

The CDR3 region has the DNA TGTGCCAGCGCCCTTTACAGGAAAACTGAAGCTTTCTTT. Its translation: CASALYRKTEAFF. This sequence joins TRBV27 and TRBJ1-1, with a possible D match to TRBD1 (5 bases). Trimming removed 8 bases at V and 5 bases at J, with 15 bases between. The CDR3 has 13 amino acids. Germline CDR1 reads MNHEY; CDR2 reads SMNVEV (reference sequence).

This clone was observed a handful of times. The rearrangement joins TRBV6-5 to TRBJ1-5; no reliable D call. V lost 7 bases, J lost 2 bases, and 12 bases lay in between. Germline CDR1 and CDR2: MNHEY and SVGAGI. CDR3 length equals 14 residues. The CDR3 is CASMPTGGNQPQHF. The DNA of the CDR3 is TGTGCCAGCATGCCCACGGGAGGCAATCAGCCCCAGCATTTT.

In this sample, this clone turned up once. The genes are TRBV11-3 and TRBJ2-3; 7 nucleotides align to TRBD2. Germline CDR1 and CDR2: SGHNT and YENEEA. Germline trimming cut 5 bases from V and 5 bases from J; bases unmatched to any gene: 10. The CDR3 sequence is 15 residues long. As DNA, the CDR3 is TGTGCCAGCAGCGTGGGCGGGAGTTTCGTAGATACGCAGTATTTT. Protein sequence: CASSVGGSFVDTQYF.

This clone was seen a few times. The chain joins TRBV29-1 to TRBJ2-3; TRBD2 aligns across 10 bases. Germline V gene sequence: CDR1 SQVTM, CDR2 ANQGSEA. CDR3 length: 12 residues. Trimming took 0 bases from V and 14 from J; bases not matched to a gene: 5. The CDR3 here is CSVEDRTSGRYF. In nucleotides, the CDR3 is TGCAGCGTTGAAGATCGGACTAGCGGTCGGTATTTT.

The chain carries TRBV18 and TRBJ2-3; 9 bases are shared with TRBD2. The CDR3 covers 15 residues. The J segment lost 3 bases and the V segment lost 5 bases, leaving 6 bases of the junction unmatched. CDR1 KGHSH and CDR2 LQKENI come from the germline V gene. CDR3 sequence: CASSLQTSGTDTQYF. The CDR3 region has the DNA TGTGCCAGCTCATTACAGACTAGCGGAACAGATACGCAGTATTTT.

The gene calls are TRBV6-6 and TRBJ1-2; D unresolved. The V end was cut by 4 bases, the J end by 3 bases, with 18 bases between. The CDR3 has 16 residues. Germline CDR1 is MNHNY and CDR2 is SVGAGI (reference sequence). This CDR3 reads CASSSEVLKIDYGYTF. The CDR3 bases are TGTGCCAGCAGTTCAGAGGTCCTTAAAATTGACTATGGCTACACCTTC.

As DNA, the CDR3 is TGCGCCAGCAGCCCGGGACAAGTCACAGATACGCAGTATTTT. Protein: CASSPGQVTDTQYF. This chain joins TRBV5-1 and TRBJ2-3; D is possibly TRBD1 (6 bases). The CDR3 length is 14 residues. Germline CDR1 is SGHRS and CDR2 is YFSETQ. V was shortened by 4 bases and J by 2 bases, with 11 bases between the two germline ends.

This chain connects TRBV7-6 to TRBJ2-7, with D uncertain. Per the germline V gene, CDR1 is SGHVS and CDR2 is FNYEAQ. The CDR3 sequence is 14 residues long. V was cut by 0 bases and J by 0 bases, with 6 bases left in between. The CDR3 coding sequence is TGTGCCAGCAGCTTAGCTAGCCCCTCCTACGAGCAGTACTTC. It is translated as CASSLASPSYEQYF.

The chain links TRBV5-5 to TRBJ2-7, with 8 bases lining up with TRBD1. CDR3 length: 14 residues. After removal of 0 bases from V and 7 bases from J, the junction contained 6 bases not matched to a gene. From germline, CDR1 is SGHKS and CDR2 YYEKEE (reference sequence). The CDR3 sequence: CASSLGLGDREQYF. CDR3 coding DNA: TGTGCCAGCAGCTTGGGACTAGGGGACAGGGAGCAGTACTTC.

The chain uses TRBV4-3 and TRBJ1-5; D might be TRBD1 (6 bases). The CDR3 has 18 residues. V lost 3 bases and J 1 base, leaving 19 bases between the germline ends. In germline, CDR1 is LGHNA, CDR2 YSLEER. The chain's CDR3 is CASSQEITGSGSNQPQHF. CDR3 sequence (DNA): TGCGCCAGCAGCCAGGAAATAACAGGGTCCGGCAGCAATCAGCCCCAGCATTTT.

This sequence joins TRBV5-1 and TRBJ2-5; TRBD2 matches at 13 bases. The CDR3 extends over 16 amino acids. The V gene's germline CDR1 is SGHRS and CDR2 YFSETQ. Trimming at V came to 1 base and at J to 6 bases, leaving 6 bases not matched to a gene. CDR3 region: CASSLQLAGGKKTQYF. The CDR3 bases are TGCGCCAGCAGCTTGCAACTAGCGGGGGGGAAGAAGACCCAGTACTTC.

The DNA for the CDR3 is TGCAGCACAAGGGAACGGGGGGTGTTGGACGAGCAGTACTTC. It specifies CSTRERGVLDEQYF. The V gene is TRBV29-1, the J gene TRBJ2-7; TRBD2 agrees at 7 bases. The CDR3 spans 14 residues. V lost 8 bases, J lost 5 bases, and 15 bases stayed unmatched. Germline V lookup: CDR1 SQVTM, CDR2 ANQGSEA.

V and J are TRBV5-1 and TRBJ1-4; D is uncertain. The germline V gene encodes CDR1 SGHRS and CDR2 YFSETQ. Deletions cut 0 bases from V and 8 bases from J, with 11 bases between. The CDR3 sequence is 14 residues long. The CDR3 here is CASSLGVKWEKLFF. CDR3 DNA: TGCGCCAGCAGCTTGGGCGTCAAGTGGGAAAAACTGTTTTTT.

The chain combines TRBV7-9 with TRBJ1-4, with D unclear. Trimming cost V 5 bases and J 7 bases, with 11 bases left between them. The CDR3 contains 13 residues. Germline-derived CDR1 and CDR2 are SEHNR and FQNEAQ (reference sequence). CDR3 in amino acids: CASSPSSTEKLFF. The CDR3 bases are TGTGCCAGCAGCCCATCCAGTACTGAAAAACTGTTTTTT. Together with reference TRBV7-9 and TRBJ1-4, the CDR3 gives the full variable domain: DTGVSQNPRHKITKRGQNVTFRCDPISEHNRLYWYRQTLGQGPEFLTYFQNEAQLEKSRLLSDRFSAERPKGSFSTLEIQRTEQGDSAMYLCASSPSSTEKLFFGSGTQLSVL.

The chain recombines TRBV29-1 with TRBJ2-7; D ambiguous. The CDR3 has 10 residues. Trimming removed 5 bases at V and 3 bases at J, with 5 bases between. Germline-derived CDR1 and CDR2 are SQVTM and ANQGSEA. In nucleotides, the CDR3 is TGCAGCGTTATAGACTACGAGCAGTACTTC. Its protein is CSVIDYEQYF.

The chain has TRBV28 and TRBJ2-7; D is unclear. The length of the CDR3 is 14 residues. The germline V gene has CDR1 MDHEN and CDR2 SYDVKM. Trimming shortened V by 5 bases and J by 3 bases, and 14 bases separated the two germline ends. The CDR3 DNA reads TGTGCCAGCAGTCACCTTGGAGCAGACTACGAGCAGTACTTC. This encodes CASSHLGADYEQYF.

This chain connects TRBV5-4 to TRBJ2-7; 12 bases map to TRBD2. Germline values: CDR1 SGHNT, CDR2 YYREEE (reference sequence). This CDR3 is built from 15 residues. V was pared by 2 bases and J by 6 bases, with 6 bases of the junction left unmatched. The CDR3 reads CASSFRTSGEGEQYF. For the CDR3, the DNA is TGTGCCAGCAGCTTCAGGACTAGCGGGGAAGGCGAGCAGTACTTC.

V gene TRBV4-1 combines with J gene TRBJ1-2, with 7 bases aligning to TRBD1. Germline V gene data show CDR1 as MGHRA and CDR2 as YSYEKL. The CDR3 runs 15 residues. Trimming at V came to 0 bases and at J to 4 bases, leaving 5 bases not matched to a gene. CDR3 nucleotides: TGCGCCAGCAGCCAAGATGTAGGGACAGTCTATGGCTACACCTTC. Its translation is CASSQDVGTVYGYTF.

This chain connects TRBV29-1 to TRBJ2-7; 9 positions match TRBD1. The germline V gene has CDR1 SQVTM and CDR2 ANQGSEA. The length of the CDR3 is 14 residues. The V segment lost 0 bases and the J segment 2 bases; nucleotides outside the gene matches: 2. CDR3 in amino acids: CSVEEGQGPYEQYF. The CDR3 DNA reads as TGCAGCGTTGAAGAGGGACAGGGACCCTACGAGCAGTACTTC.

In regard to this clone: One end of the junction fails to match germline, which may point to a read error. The V call is TRBV6-5, the J call TRBJ2-7; 9 positions match TRBD1. Germline CDR1 reads MNHEY; CDR2 reads SVGAGI. The CDR3 runs 13 residues. The CDR3 reads CASRGVNRDRVHF. CDR3 nucleotide sequence: TGTGCCAGCAGGGGGGTAAACCGGGACAGGGTACACTTC.

This clone showed up just a few times. The rearrangement uses TRBV6-6 and TRBJ2-3; 7 bases are shared with TRBD2. This CDR3 has 13 amino acids. The V and J ends lost 7 bases and 3 bases, in that order; junction bases with no gene match: 4. Germline loops: CDR1 MNHNY, CDR2 SVGAGI (reference sequence). The CDR3 DNA follows: TGTGCCAGCAAGCCAGCGGGAACAGATACGCAGTATTTT. This translates into CASKPAGTDTQYF.

This chain joins TRBV11-1 and TRBJ2-1, with TRBD1 identical over 8 bases. V was pared by 5 bases and J by 13 bases, with 16 bases of the junction left unmatched. CDR3 length equals 15 residues. CDR1 and CDR2 from the germline V gene are SGHAT and FQDESV (reference sequence). The DNA for the CDR3 is TGTGCCAGCAGCCCACTACAGACCGACAGGGGTGGTCAGTTCTTC. Translation: CASSPLQTDRGGQFF.

This sequence joins TRBV18 and TRBJ2-2; TRBD1 matches at 9 bases. Germline CDR1 is KGHSH and CDR2 is LQKENI. The junction had 9 bases not matched to a gene; V was cut back by 3 bases and J by 4 bases. CDR3 length: 17 amino acids. This CDR3 is CASSPRNRGPGTGELFF. CDR3 coding DNA: TGTGCCAGCTCACCCCGAAACAGGGGGCCCGGCACCGGGGAGCTGTTTTTT.

V usage is TRBV4-1 and J usage is TRBJ1-1; D remains unclear. Germline V gives CDR1 MGHRA, CDR2 YSYEKL. V gave up 0 bases and J gave up 11 bases, with 13 bases separating them. This CDR3 region has 13 residues. The CDR3 coding sequence is TGCGCCAGCAGCCAAGATCAACGGTCCGAGGCTTTCTTT. It specifies CASSQDQRSEAFF.

The V call is TRBV2, the J call TRBJ1-2; D is unclear. The CDR3 is 13 amino acids. Germline CDR1 SNHLY, CDR2 FYNNEI. V gave up 2 bases and J gave up 8 bases, with 12 bases separating them. CDR3 region: CASSEFKREGYTF. DNA for the CDR3: TGTGCCAGCAGTGAATTCAAGAGGGAGGGCTACACCTTC.

The rearrangement joins TRBV29-1 to TRBJ2-6; TRBD1 is a possible D gene (6 bases). The ends were cut back, 4 bases at V and 4 bases at J, with 17 bases in the middle. CDR1 and CDR2 from the germline V gene are SQVTM and ANQGSEA. The CDR3 sequence is 16 residues long. In nucleotides, the CDR3 is TGCAGCGTTGGTGGGGGCGGAAGCTCCGGGGCCAACGTCCTGACTTTC. Translating gives CSVGGGGSSGANVLTF.